The 20 T cell receptor beta chains in this list originate from one sample, sequenced in a study of CD8+ T cells in alopecia areata. Treatment specified: oral pan-JAK inhibitor, 5-10 mg twice daily. Extracted RNA was reverse transcribed into cDNA, the sequencing template. Clones were read by immunoSEQ multiplex PCR, and TCRdb kept only the in-frame ones, dropping some. The sample has about 190,000 clones; around three fifths are singletons. The source material was CD4+ T cells sorted from blood, sampled at week 24, from a patient treated with tofacitinib. These TCRs come from a human donor with alopecia areata.

This clone was counted at least ten times. V gene TRBV4-3 combines with J gene TRBJ2-7; D possibly corresponds to TRBD2 (6 bases). CDR3 length: 16 amino acids. Germline CDR1 and CDR2: LGHNA and YSLEER. Trimming took off 0 bases at V and 2 bases at J, with 14 bases between the two ends. The CDR3 loop is CASSQDGGTNPYEQYF. For the CDR3, the DNA is TGCGCCAGCAGCCAAGACGGCGGGACGAATCCCTACGAGCAGTACTTC.

This clone showed up just a few times. The J gene is TRBJ1-5, the V gene TRBV18, with D uncertain. Germline CDR1 is KGHSH and CDR2 is LQKENI. This CDR3 is 15 amino acids long. Trimming cost V 0 bases and J 7 bases, with 13 bases left between them. The CDR3 DNA follows: TGTGCCAGCTCACCACCTGAGACGGCTCCCCAGCCCCAGCATTTT. This sequence encodes CASSPPETAPQPQHF.

The rearrangement uses TRBV6-1 and TRBJ2-5; D could derive from TRBD1 or TRBD2 (5 bases each). Germline CDR1 MNHNS, CDR2 SASEGT. Trimming took off 2 bases at V and 4 bases at J, with 17 bases between the two ends. The CDR3 extends over 16 amino acids. The CDR3 here is CASSEIGGTGPETQYF. CDR3 DNA: TGTGCCAGCAGTGAAATTGGGGGAACGGGCCCAGAGACCCAGTACTTC.

This clone has just one count. The chain links TRBV11-2 to TRBJ2-7; D ambiguous. The V gene's germline CDR1 is SGHAT and CDR2 FQNNGV. The CDR3 totals 14 residues. V was shortened by 0 bases and J by 1 base, with 7 bases between the two germline ends. The CDR3 coding sequence is TGTGCCAGCAGCTTAGAGGGCGGTTCCTACGAGCAGTACTTC. Amino acid sequence: CASSLEGGSYEQYF.

This clone was counted once. The V gene is TRBV30, the J gene TRBJ1-1; a weak D match, TRBD1 (5 bases). This CDR3 has 12 residues. Germline loops: CDR1 GTSNPN, CDR2 SVGIG (reference sequence). With 0 bases removed from V and 8 bases from J, the gap between germline ends came to 10 bases. CDR3 in DNA: TGTGCCTGGAGTGTGGTTGGGACCGAAGCTTTCTTT. This gives the protein CAWSVVGTEAFF.

This chain uses TRBV30 with TRBJ2-3; 8 bases map to TRBD2. CDR1 is GTSNPN and CDR2 is SVGIG in the germline V gene (reference sequence). The CDR3 extends over 12 amino acids. V lost 3 bases to trimming and J lost 8 bases; unmatched junction nucleotides: 4. CDR3 in DNA: TGTGCCTGGAGGTTAACTAGCGGTACGCAGTATTTT. It translates to CAWRLTSGTQYF. Full variable domain (remainder filled in from reference TRBV30 and TRBJ2-3): SQTIHQWPATLVQPVGSPLSLECTVEGTSNPNLYWYRQAAGRGLQLLFYSVGIGQISSEVPQNLSASRPQDRQFILSSKKLLLSDSGFYLCAWRLTSGTQYFGPGTRLTVL.

This sequence joins TRBV25-1 and TRBJ2-1, with D tentatively TRBD1 (6 bases). The germline gives CDR1 MGHDK, CDR2 SYGVNS. The V and J ends lost 3 bases and 14 bases respectively, with 11 bases between them. This CDR3 has 11 amino acids. The CDR3 spells CASSDVAGEFF. The DNA for the CDR3 is TGTGCCAGCAGTGATGTGGCAGGGGAGTTCTTC.

The sample holds a few counts of this clone. This chain links TRBV6-1 with TRBJ1-1; D ambiguous. Germline lookup yields CDR1 MNHNS and CDR2 SASEGT. CDR3 length equals 14 residues. Trimming shortened V by 2 bases and J by 5 bases, and 12 bases separated the two germline ends. This CDR3 is CASSEPTDGTEAFF. CDR3 nucleotides: TGTGCCAGCAGTGAACCTACAGACGGGACTGAAGCTTTCTTT.

As concerns this clone: Other DNA sequences in the same sample also yield this CDR3. The J gene is TRBJ2-3, the V gene TRBV7-2, with no clear D. CDR1 is SGHTA and CDR2 is FQGNSA in the germline V gene. V was pared by 5 bases and J by 2 bases, with 5 bases between. The CDR3 loop spans 12 amino acids. CDR3 residues: CASSLDTDTQYF. The CDR3 nucleotides read TGTGCCAGCAGCCTTGACACAGATACGCAGTATTTT.

This rearrangement joins TRBV30 to TRBJ1-6; D gene ambiguous. The CDR3 extends over 12 amino acids. The V gene lost 1 base and the J gene lost 10 bases, with 8 bases spanning the gap. CDR1 and CDR2 from the germline V gene are GTSNPN and SVGIG (reference sequence). In DNA, the CDR3 is TGTGCCTGGAGTGAAGTGAGATCACCCCTCCACTTT. Amino acid sequence: CAWSEVRSPLHF. The full variable domain, completed using reference TRBV30 and TRBJ1-6, is SQTIHQWPATLVQPVGSPLSLECTVEGTSNPNLYWYRQAAGRGLQLLFYSVGIGQISSEVPQNLSASRPQDRQFILSSKKLLLSDSGFYLCAWSEVRSPLHFGNGTRLTVT.

The chain employs TRBV30 and TRBJ2-3, with D unresolved. V lost 5 bases, J lost 0 bases, and 9 bases lay in between. This CDR3 contains 13 residues. The germline CDR1 and CDR2 sequences are GTSNPN and SVGIG (reference sequence). The DNA of the CDR3 is TGTGCCTGGGAGGCGCCTAGCACAGATACGCAGTATTTT. Its protein product is CAWEAPSTDTQYF.

V and J are TRBV7-2 and TRBJ2-1; D ambiguous. Germline V gene sequence: CDR1 SGHTA, CDR2 FQGNSA. The V end was cut by 1 base, the J end by 10 bases, with 8 bases between. The CDR3 is 12 residues long. The DNA of the CDR3 is TGTGCCAGCAGCTTAGTAACCCGGGAGCAGTTCTTC. The encoded protein is CASSLVTREQFF. The full variable domain, rest sourced from reference TRBV7-2 and TRBJ2-1, is GAGVSQSPSNKVTEKGKDVELRCDPISGHTALYWYRQSLGQGLEFLIYFQGNSAPDKSGLPSDRFSAERTGGSVSTLTIQRTQQEDSAVYLCASSLVTREQFFGPGTRLTVL.

CDR3 in amino acids: CSVEDSGTPSYEQYF. CDR3 coding DNA: TGCAGCGTTGAAGATTCCGGGACCCCGTCCTACGAGCAGTACTTC. The V and J genes are TRBV29-1 and TRBJ2-7; perhaps D is TRBD1 or TRBD2 (5 bases each). Looked up from germline, CDR1 is SQVTM and CDR2 is ANQGSEA. This CDR3 is built from 15 residues. V was pared by 0 bases and J by 1 base, with 13 bases between.

The chain combines TRBV6-6 with TRBJ2-7; 7 bases are a match to TRBD2. After removal of 6 bases from V and 4 bases from J, the junction contained 6 bases not matched to a gene. In germline, CDR1 is MNHNY, CDR2 SVGAGI (reference sequence). The CDR3 is 13 residues long. The CDR3 loop reads CASRDGLEYEQYF. The CDR3 nucleotides read TGTGCCAGCAGGGACGGACTAGAGTACGAGCAGTACTTC.

This clone has more than one count but fewer than ten. V is TRBV23-1 and J is TRBJ1-4; D is possibly TRBD1 (6 bases). TRBV23-1 is designated an ORF whose function remains uncertain. This CDR3 has 16 amino acids. V lost 0 bases and J lost 4, with 12 bases in between. CDR3 DNA sequence: TGCGCCAGCAGTCAATCGAGGGGGGCTGTTAATGAAAAACTGTTTTTT. It codes for CASSQSRGAVNEKLFF.

The CDR3 reads CASSQEGGRQGGYGYTF. In DNA, the CDR3 is TGCGCCAGCAGCCAAGAGGGGGGAAGACAGGGTGGATATGGCTACACCTTC. The chain couples TRBV4-3 to TRBJ1-2, with 7 bases matching TRBD1. The junction had 12 bases not matched to a gene; V was cut back by 0 bases and J by 5 bases. Germline CDR1 reads LGHNA; CDR2 reads YSLEER. This CDR3 spans 17 amino acids.

The V gene is TRBV29-1, the J gene TRBJ2-2; 11 nucleotides match TRBD1. The V gene's germline CDR1 is SQVTM and CDR2 ANQGSEA. The CDR3 has 14 amino acids. V trimming: 6 bases; J trimming: 4 bases; junction bases outside the gene matches: 4. The CDR3 spells CSVRTGGGTGELFF. Written as DNA, the CDR3 is TGCAGCGTGAGGACAGGGGGCGGCACCGGGGAGCTGTTTTTT.

Only one count was recorded for this clone. J is TRBJ1-5 and V is TRBV7-9; 7 bases map to TRBD1. V lost 6 bases to trimming and J lost 4 bases; unmatched junction nucleotides: 9. The CDR3 totals 15 residues. The germline V gene has CDR1 SEHNR and CDR2 FQNEAQ (reference sequence). The chain's CDR3 is CASSPQGDSNQPQHF. The CDR3 nucleotides read TGTGCCAGCAGTCCTCAGGGGGACTCAAATCAGCCCCAGCATTTT.

CDR3 loop: CSVEDLVAGREAFF. As DNA, the CDR3 is TGCAGCGTTGAAGATCTTGTGGCAGGCCGTGAAGCTTTCTTT. The chain recombines TRBV29-1 with TRBJ1-1; D remains unclear. CDR1 is SQVTM and CDR2 is ANQGSEA in the germline V gene. The CDR3 extends over 14 amino acids. V was trimmed by 0 bases and J by 7 bases, leaving 15 bases between them.

To note about this clone: Since no conserved phenylalanine or tryptophan closes the CDR3, a read error is the likely cause. The DNA is omitted, as the CDR3 cannot be located on it reliably, and the CDR3 follows TCRdb's listing. This sequence joins TRBV2 and TRBJ1-1; the table calls TRBD1, which could not be checked here. From germline, CDR1 is SNHLY and CDR2 FYNNEI. The CDR3 spans 8 amino acids, including both terminal residues. This CDR3 reads CATGTGSD.